This TCR beta chain emerged from a study of cytomegalovirus exposure and HLA in healthy donors. Study-wide results and limits: TCR beta V- and J-gene trimming, according to a later analysis, was linked to a missense DCLRE1C variant. Presence/absence analyses assumed roughly uniform sequencing depth across donors.

The PCR contained 60 Vbeta and 13 Jbeta primers. Here immunoSEQ multiplex PCR was the method, and the copy in TCRdb shows in-frame clones only, minus some. The table shows approximately 100,000 clones, with around two thirds occurring only once. Germline loops: CDR1 SGHDN, CDR2 FVKESK. Deletions cut 4 bases from V and 5 bases from J, with 15 bases between. The CDR3 is 14 residues long. This clone was picked up a small number of times. Antigen unknown. Sequencing was done on a sample of PBMCs. The chain joins TRBV14 to TRBJ2-7, with D maybe TRBD1 (5 bases). The receptor comes from a man aged 25 to 40 in good health and CMV-seropositive. The CDR3 spells CASSLLPQGNEQYF. The CDR3 region has the DNA TGTGCCAGCAGCCTTTTACCCCAGGGTAACGAGCAGTACTTC.